A selection of T cell receptor beta chains follows, all from one sample in a study of graft-versus-host responses after intestinal transplantation. Method: immunoSEQ multiplex PCR; TCRdb's copy keeps in-frame clones and lacks some. This table holds about 39,000 clones, roughly 92% found once. The antigens of these receptors remain unknown. Specimen: unstimulated CD8+ T cells sorted from spleen or lymph node cells, collected before transplant. The receptors stem from a human donor who was the organ donor for an intestinal transplant. CDR3s include the opening cysteine and the closing phenylalanine or tryptophan. The D gene is left open where the match is weak. Size tells how often a clone was seen (once, few, many) or the class of an expanded clone, and some rows leave it out.

clone_size: .; j_call: TRBJ2-3; v_call: TRBV6-6; cdr3_length: 15; d_call: .; cdr3_nt: TGTGCCAGCAGTTGGGTCGGGAGTCCCGCAGATACGCAGTATTTT; cdr3_aa: CASSWVGSPADTQYF
clone_size: .; j_call: TRBJ1-5; v_call: TRBV6-5; cdr3_length: 15; d_call: .; cdr3_nt: TGTGCCAGCAGTTACCCGGCAGAAAGCAATCAGCCCCAGCATTTT; cdr3_aa: CASSYPAESNQPQHF
clone_size: .; j_call: TRBJ2-1; v_call: TRBV6-5; cdr3_length: 13; d_call: .; cdr3_nt: TGTGCCAGCAGTTACGGGGGCAGGAATGAGCAGTTCTTC; cdr3_aa: CASSYGGRNEQFF
clone_size: .; j_call: TRBJ2-5; v_call: TRBV4-1; cdr3_length: 15; d_call: .; cdr3_nt: TGCGCCAGCAGCCAAGGGGGCGGGATCCAAGAGACCCAGTACTTC; cdr3_aa: CASSQGGGIQETQYF
clone_size: .; j_call: TRBJ1-2; v_call: TRBV11-2; cdr3_length: 13; d_call: .; cdr3_nt: TGTGCCAGCAACTCCGGGGGTCCCAATGGCTACACCTTC; cdr3_aa: CASNSGGPNGYTF
clone_size: .; j_call: TRBJ1-3; v_call: TRBV6-6; cdr3_length: 15; d_call: .; cdr3_nt: TGTGCCAGCAGTTACGTCAGATCCTCTGGAAACACCATATATTTT; cdr3_aa: CASSYVRSSGNTIYF
clone_size: .; j_call: TRBJ2-4; v_call: TRBV4-3; cdr3_length: 17; d_call: TRBD1; cdr3_nt: TGCGCCAGCAGCCCAAACGACAGGGGGCTAGCCAAAAACATTCAGTACTTC; cdr3_aa: CASSPNDRGLAKNIQYF
clone_size: .; j_call: TRBJ1-3; v_call: TRBV19; cdr3_length: 15; d_call: TRBD1; cdr3_nt: TGTGCCAGTAGTTCCTGGACAGGCTCTGGAAACACCATATATTTT; cdr3_aa: CASSSWTGSGNTIYF
clone_size: .; j_call: TRBJ2-1; v_call: TRBV27; cdr3_length: 13; d_call: .; cdr3_nt: TGTGCCAGCAGCTTTGCCTCCTACAATGAGCAGTTCTTC; cdr3_aa: CASSFASYNEQFF
clone_size: .; j_call: TRBJ2-3; v_call: TRBV9; cdr3_length: 13; d_call: .; cdr3_nt: TGTGCCAGCAGCGTTGGTGGGAGGGATACGCAGTATTTT; cdr3_aa: CASSVGGRDTQYF
clone_size: .; j_call: TRBJ2-1; v_call: TRBV19; cdr3_length: 16; d_call: .; cdr3_nt: TGTGCCAGTAGTACTACTCCCGGAGTGCGGCACAATGAGCAGTTCTTC; cdr3_aa: CASSTTPGVRHNEQFF
clone_size: .; j_call: TRBJ2-3; v_call: TRBV11-2; cdr3_length: 15; d_call: TRBD2; cdr3_nt: TGTGCCAGCAGCTTAGGACTAGCGGGTGCAGATACGCAGTATTTT; cdr3_aa: CASSLGLAGADTQYF
clone_size: .; j_call: TRBJ2-1; v_call: TRBV4-3; cdr3_length: 15; d_call: .; cdr3_nt: TGCGCCAGCAGCCAAGATCTATCAGGCTACAATGAGCAGTTCTTC; cdr3_aa: CASSQDLSGYNEQFF
clone_size: .; j_call: TRBJ2-3; v_call: TRBV5-4; cdr3_length: 17; d_call: .; cdr3_nt: TGTGCCAGCAGCTTGGCCCGGACAGCCTCTAGCACAGATACGCAGTATTTT; cdr3_aa: CASSLARTASSTDTQYF
clone_size: .; j_call: TRBJ2-1; v_call: TRBV2; cdr3_length: 16; d_call: TRBD1; cdr3_nt: TGTGCCAGCAGTGACGGGACAGGGGGCTCCTACAATGAGCAGTTCTTC; cdr3_aa: CASSDGTGGSYNEQFF
clone_size: few; j_call: TRBJ2-7; v_call: TRBV4-3; cdr3_length: 16; d_call: .; cdr3_nt: TGCGCCAGCAGCCAAGATAGGGGTGGGGGTAAATACGAGCAGTACTTC; cdr3_aa: CASSQDRGGGKYEQYF
clone_size: .; j_call: TRBJ2-1; v_call: TRBV4-3; cdr3_length: 14; d_call: TRBD2; cdr3_nt: TGCGCCAGCAGCCCTAGCGGGAGGGCTTTTGAGCAGTTCTTC; cdr3_aa: CASSPSGRAFEQFF
clone_size: .; j_call: TRBJ1-5; v_call: TRBV29-1; cdr3_length: 12; d_call: .; cdr3_nt: TGCAGCGTTTGGGACGGCAATCAGCCCCAGCATTTT; cdr3_aa: CSVWDGNQPQHF
clone_size: .; j_call: TRBJ2-2; v_call: TRBV4-2; cdr3_length: 18; d_call: .; cdr3_nt: TGTGCCAGCAGCCAAGATCTGGGGGAAGCGGGGAACACCGGGGAGCTGTTTTTT; cdr3_aa: CASSQDLGEAGNTGELFF
clone_size: .; j_call: TRBJ1-3; v_call: TRBV7-9; cdr3_length: 16; d_call: .; cdr3_nt: TGTGCCAGCAGCACTACTAGGGGTACAACTGGAAACACCATATATTTT; cdr3_aa: CASSTTRGTTGNTIYF
clone_size: once; j_call: TRBJ2-1; v_call: TRBV2; cdr3_length: 16; d_call: TRBD2; cdr3_nt: TGTGCCAGCAGTGAATTAGCGGGAGGTCGATTCGATGAGCAGTTCTTC; cdr3_aa: CASSELAGGRFDEQFF
clone_size: .; j_call: TRBJ2-7; v_call: TRBV4-3; cdr3_length: 15; d_call: TRBD1; cdr3_nt: TGCGCCAGCAGCCAAGATCTGGGACAGGGGTCCGAGCAGTACTTC; cdr3_aa: CASSQDLGQGSEQYF
clone_size: .; j_call: TRBJ2-2; v_call: TRBV4-3; cdr3_length: 19; d_call: TRBD1; cdr3_nt: TGCGCCAGCAGCCAAGAGGTGAGACAGGGGGCTAGAGAAACCGGGGAGCTGTTTTTT; cdr3_aa: CASSQEVRQGARETGELFF
clone_size: .; j_call: TRBJ1-1; v_call: TRBV6-6; cdr3_length: 15; d_call: .; cdr3_nt: TGTGCCACCTCCGGGGGGGCCAGGGTGGGCACTGAAGCTTTCTTT; cdr3_aa: CATSGGARVGTEAFF
clone_size: .; j_call: TRBJ2-3; v_call: TRBV7-8; cdr3_length: 16; d_call: TRBD2; cdr3_nt: TGTGCCAGCAGCCGGACTAGCGGGAGGAGTGGGGATACGCAGTATTTT; cdr3_aa: CASSRTSGRSGDTQYF
clone_size: .; j_call: TRBJ1-1; v_call: TRBV10-3; cdr3_length: 14; d_call: .; cdr3_nt: TGTGCCATCAGAGGAGGGGAGGTGGGCACTGAAGCTTTCTTT; cdr3_aa: CAIRGGEVGTEAFF
clone_size: .; j_call: TRBJ2-5; v_call: TRBV7-9; cdr3_length: 15; d_call: .; cdr3_nt: TGTGCCAGCAGCTTAGCGCGAGAGATTCAAGAGACCCAGTACTTC; cdr3_aa: CASSLAREIQETQYF
clone_size: .; j_call: TRBJ2-1; v_call: TRBV28; cdr3_length: 15; d_call: TRBD2; cdr3_nt: TGTGCCAGCAGACCGACTAGCGGGGCTTACAATGAGCAGTTCTTC; cdr3_aa: CASRPTSGAYNEQFF
clone_size: .; j_call: TRBJ1-1; v_call: TRBV5-1; cdr3_length: 17; d_call: TRBD1; cdr3_nt: TGCGCCAGCAGCTTGGCTCTTCCTGGACAGGGCCGCATTGTAGCTTTCTTT; cdr3_aa: CASSLALPGQGRIVAFF
clone_size: few; j_call: TRBJ2-1; v_call: TRBV28; cdr3_length: 15; d_call: .; cdr3_nt: TGTGCCAGCAGTTTGGGGGAGGGGGGTTACAATGAGCAGTTCTTC; cdr3_aa: CASSLGEGGYNEQFF
clone_size: .; j_call: TRBJ2-7; v_call: TRBV28; cdr3_length: 15; d_call: TRBD1; cdr3_nt: TGTGCCAGCAGTTTCCCACAGGGGGGACTGAGGGAGCAGTACTTC; cdr3_aa: CASSFPQGGLREQYF
clone_size: .; j_call: TRBJ2-7; v_call: TRBV7-9; cdr3_length: 14; d_call: TRBD1; cdr3_nt: TGTGCCAGCAGCTCAACAGGGGGCTCCTACGAGCAGTACTTC; cdr3_aa: CASSSTGGSYEQYF
clone_size: .; j_call: TRBJ2-7; v_call: TRBV27; cdr3_length: 14; d_call: TRBD1; cdr3_nt: TGTGCCAGCAGTTTAACAGGGGGTACGTACGAGCAGTACTTC; cdr3_aa: CASSLTGGTYEQYF
clone_size: .; j_call: TRBJ2-7; v_call: TRBV4-1; cdr3_length: 15; d_call: .; cdr3_nt: TGCGCCAGCAGCCTCGCACAGGGGGGGGCGGACGAGCAGTACTTC; cdr3_aa: CASSLAQGGADEQYF
clone_size: .; j_call: TRBJ2-7; v_call: TRBV28; cdr3_length: 16; d_call: .; cdr3_nt: TGTGCCAGCAGGTTAGCGGATGGGAACGGGGACTACGAGCAGTACTTC; cdr3_aa: CASRLADGNGDYEQYF
clone_size: .; j_call: TRBJ1-1; v_call: TRBV28; cdr3_length: 11; d_call: .; cdr3_nt: TGTGCCAGCAGACAGGGAACTGAAGCTTTCTTT; cdr3_aa: CASRQGTEAFF
clone_size: .; j_call: TRBJ2-5; v_call: TRBV6-5; cdr3_length: 13; d_call: TRBD2; cdr3_nt: TGTGCCAGCAGGGGACTAGCGGGTCGGTCCCAGTACTTC; cdr3_aa: CASRGLAGRSQYF
clone_size: .; j_call: TRBJ2-7; v_call: TRBV4-3; cdr3_length: 16; d_call: .; cdr3_nt: TGCGCCAGCAGCCAAGTTCGCGGACCTCCTTACTACGAGCAGTACTTC; cdr3_aa: CASSQVRGPPYYEQYF
clone_size: .; j_call: TRBJ2-7; v_call: TRBV4-3; cdr3_length: 15; d_call: TRBD1; cdr3_nt: TGCGCCAGCAGCCAAGATGGGACAGGGGGCTACGAGCAGTACTTC; cdr3_aa: CASSQDGTGGYEQYF
clone_size: .; j_call: TRBJ2-2; v_call: TRBV18; cdr3_length: 12; d_call: .; cdr3_nt: TGTGCCACTCCGGGTGGCACCGGGGAGCTGTTTTTT; cdr3_aa: CATPGGTGELFF
clone_size: once; j_call: TRBJ2-7; v_call: TRBV19; cdr3_length: 15; d_call: .; cdr3_nt: TGTGCCAGTAGTATAGTTTTTGGCGGGAACTACGAGCAGTACTTC; cdr3_aa: CASSIVFGGNYEQYF
clone_size: .; j_call: TRBJ2-1; v_call: TRBV5-6; cdr3_length: 16; d_call: .; cdr3_nt: TGTGCCAGCAGCTTGGGGGACGCACTGTCCTACAATGAGCAGTTCTTC; cdr3_aa: CASSLGDALSYNEQFF
clone_size: .; j_call: TRBJ1-5; v_call: TRBV4-3; cdr3_length: 15; d_call: .; cdr3_nt: TGCGCCAGCAGCCAAGTTGGGGGGGGCAATCAGCCCCAGCATTTT; cdr3_aa: CASSQVGGGNQPQHF
clone_size: .; j_call: TRBJ2-1; v_call: TRBV7-3; cdr3_length: 16; d_call: TRBD2; cdr3_nt: TGTGCCAGCAGCTCAACGGGAGCGGGAGTTTACAATGAGCAGTTCTTC; cdr3_aa: CASSSTGAGVYNEQFF
clone_size: .; j_call: TRBJ2-7; v_call: TRBV7-2; cdr3_length: 11; d_call: .; cdr3_nt: TGTGCCAGCAGCCGGGGCTACGAGCAGTACTTC; cdr3_aa: CASSRGYEQYF
clone_size: .; j_call: TRBJ2-7; v_call: TRBV6-5; cdr3_length: 16; d_call: TRBD2; cdr3_nt: TGTGCCAGCAGTTACTCGGACCGGGGGGGAGACTACGAGCAGTACTTC; cdr3_aa: CASSYSDRGGDYEQYF
clone_size: .; j_call: TRBJ2-1; v_call: TRBV27; cdr3_length: 15; d_call: TRBD2; cdr3_nt: TGTGCCAGCAGTTTACGGACTAGCAGCTACAATGAGCAGTTCTTC; cdr3_aa: CASSLRTSSYNEQFF